This TCR beta chain was identified during a study of CD8 T cells in Susac syndrome (dated by TCRdb to about 2019). At the level of the whole study: Whether CD8+ T cell activation and differentiation in Susac syndrome was antigen driven was tested using repertoire sequencing.

RNA was extracted using the RNeasy kit, and about 0.45 to 1 ug of the RNA was reverse transcribed with random hexamers. TCR beta CDR3 regions were amplified with the immunoSEQ multiplex PCR assay covering 54 Vbeta and 13 Jbeta segments. To correct PCR amplification bias, a synthetic template baseline was used for both primer optimization and computational correction. The study's processing was this. Only productive sequences were kept, with reads annotated to V, D and J genes according to IMGT and analyzed in immunoSEQ Analyzer. Clonality was calculated as one minus the Shannon entropy normalized by log2 of the number of productive unique sequences. For each patient and control, public and private clones were evaluated among the 100 most prevalent clones. Clones were defined as Susac-specific if absent from the healthy and MS cohorts, from roughly 1,100 published viral clones and from other ImmuneACCESS disease sequences. The public reads were run again by TCRdb, first through fastp at Q25 and then through MiXCR, and only productive beta chains were kept. A single entry per CDR3 protein holds the most common genes and DNA from its merged rows. The V and J calls follow TCRdb's processing rather than the paper's. Across this sample there are over 95,000 distinct CDR3 sequences, with nearly 95% seen only once. Less than 0.15% of the sample rests with the top ten.

General conclusions and limits of the study: The TCR sequencing and HLA analysis was acknowledged to have included a relatively small number of individuals.

The germline V gene gives CDR1 as MNHEY and CDR2 as SVGEGT. The germline V and J ends show losses of 0 bases and 1 base respectively, and no gene match explains 13 bases of the junction. CDR3 length: 19 amino acids, cysteine to phenylalanine. The read is trimmed to its CDR3 DNA, 57 bases read in frame from base 1. Peripheral blood CD8+ and CD4+ T cells from healthy donors, Susac syndrome patients and multiple sclerosis patients were profiled using high-throughput TCR beta sequencing. The healthy donors served as controls matched for age and sex. Bulk CD8+ and CD4+ T cells were purified by magnetic negative isolation, whereas CD8+ TEMRA cells were enriched by FACS. Blood was drawn into EDTA tubes, processed within 24 hours, and PBMCs were isolated by density gradient centrifugation. PBMCs intended for TCR sequencing were cryopreserved in liquid nitrogen and thawed later in a water bath at 37 degrees C. The sorted or isolated CD4+, CD8+ and CD8+ TEMRA cells had a purity of 90% or higher.

As concerns this clonotype: Its recognized antigen is unknown. Per-base quality was not reported, and no clone a single base away is much larger than it.

This receptor was identified in a human donor in good health. Sequenced sample: CD4+ T cells from PBMCs. The sequence is built from TRBV6-2 or TRBV6-3 and TRBJ2-5, and 8 junctional nucleotides match TRBD1. CDR3 reads: CASSYSIGTGADLQETQYF. Here is the DNA: TGTGCCAGCAGTTACTCGATAGGGACAGGAGCTGATCTCCAAGAGACCCAGTACTTC.